The 28 T cell receptor beta chains below were found in one sample sequenced in a study of beta chain features in type 1 diabetes. General study findings and limits: Across all four CD4+ subsets, people with type 1 diabetes showed modestly shorter TCRB CDR3s.

Expressed TCRB transcripts were sequenced because the entire RNA isolate underwent reverse transcription. TCRdb keeps only in-frame clones here, not all; method: immunoSEQ multiplex PCR. This table has about 340,000 clones, roughly a tenth appearing once. These receptors' antigens are unknown. The sequencing input was central memory CD4+ T cells from blood. The source is a young man with type 1 diabetes.

This sequence joins TRBV2 and TRBJ2-4; 9 positions match TRBD2. CDR1 SNHLY and CDR2 FYNNEI come from the germline V gene. The V gene end was trimmed by 11 bases and the J gene end by 8 bases; junction bases not matched to a gene: 13. CDR3 length: 14 residues. The CDR3 nucleotides are TGTGCCGGAAGCGGGGGGAACCCCGTTGACATTCAGTACTTC. Amino acids: CAGSGGNPVDIQYF.

This rearrangement joins TRBV7-8 to TRBJ1-1; a weak D match, TRBD1 (5 bases). Looked up from germline, CDR1 is SGHVS and CDR2 is FQNEAQ. Trimming cost V 6 bases and J 1 base, with 9 bases left between them. The CDR3 consists of 13 residues. CDR3 in amino acids: CASRRGQNTEAFF. The CDR3 DNA sequence: TGTGCCAGCAGACGCGGACAGAACACTGAAGCTTTCTTT.

V is TRBV30 and J is TRBJ1-1, with a weak D call TRBD1 (5 bases). The CDR3 is 14 amino acids. The V and J ends lost 3 bases and 4 bases respectively, with 15 bases between them. Per germline, CDR1 GTSNPN and CDR2 SVGIG (reference sequence). This CDR3 is CAWRSGLQGTEAFF. As DNA, the CDR3 is TGTGCCTGGAGATCGGGACTTCAAGGCACTGAAGCTTTCTTT.

This clone was recorded many times. The rearrangement joins TRBV20-1 to TRBJ2-1; D is possibly TRBD2 (5 bases). V was cut by 0 bases and J by 15 bases, with 12 bases left in between. Per the germline V gene, CDR1 is DFQATT and CDR2 is SNEGSKA (reference sequence). The CDR3 extends over 11 amino acids. CDR3 loop: CSARDSRVVFF. CDR3 nucleotide sequence: TGCAGTGCTAGAGATTCGCGGGTTGTGTTCTTC.

This clone appeared a few times. V gene TRBV29-1 combines with J gene TRBJ2-5; the D is unclear. The CDR3 runs 14 residues. The ends were cut back, 5 bases at V and 4 bases at J, with 17 bases in the middle. Per germline, CDR1 SQVTM and CDR2 ANQGSEA. CDR3 protein: CSVLLASNPETQYF. The CDR3, as DNA: TGCAGCGTTCTATTGGCGAGTAACCCAGAGACCCAGTACTTC.

In the case of this clone: Different DNA sequences within this sample yield the same CDR3. The chain recombines TRBV9 with TRBJ2-5; the D gene is possibly TRBD2 (6 bases). In germline, CDR1 is SGDLS, CDR2 YYNGEE. CDR3 length equals 14 residues. The germline V and J ends were trimmed by 2 bases and 0 bases, with 8 bases remaining between them. CDR3 in DNA: TGTGCCAGCAGCGTCGGAGGGCACCAAGAGACCCAGTACTTC. This gives the protein CASSVGGHQETQYF.

The chain carries TRBV18 and TRBJ1-1; TRBD1 matches at 8 bases. Germline assignment: CDR1 KGHSH and CDR2 LQKENI. V was clipped by 5 bases and J by 7 bases; unmatched bases: 9. The CDR3 runs 14 residues. CDR3 sequence reads: CASSANRGDGEAFF. CDR3 DNA sequence: TGTGCCAGCTCAGCGAACAGGGGGGACGGTGAAGCTTTCTTT.

In its sample, this clone is medium-sized (0.01 to 0.1%). This chain uses TRBV5-1 with TRBJ1-5; TRBD1 matches at 8 bases. J gave up 4 bases and V 3 bases, and 6 bases lay outside the gene matches. Per the germline V gene, CDR1 is SGHRS and CDR2 is YFSETQ. This CDR3 region has 15 residues. In DNA, the CDR3 is TGCGCCAGCAGCTCGACAGGGGAACCGAATCAGCCCCAGCATTTT. Translation: CASSSTGEPNQPQHF.

There are many counts of this clone. This chain links TRBV10-3 with TRBJ1-2; no reliable D call. Germline CDR1 is ENHRY and CDR2 is SYGVKD. The CDR3 extends over 11 amino acids. V was clipped by 8 bases and J by 6 bases, with 10 bases between them. Here the CDR3 reads CAIGPGNGYTF. The CDR3 DNA is TGTGCCATCGGGCCGGGGAATGGCTACACCTTC.

This clone occurred many times. The chain uses TRBV29-1 and TRBJ1-1, with D hard to call. Germline CDR1 and CDR2: SQVTM and ANQGSEA. Trimming pared 7 bases from V and 6 bases from J, leaving 15 bases between. The CDR3 spans 12 residues. CDR3 DNA sequence: TGCAGCGCGACACCCGTACCGGCTGAAGCTTTCTTT. As protein: CSATPVPAEAFF.

The chain is built from TRBV30 and TRBJ2-5; unclear D gene. The V gene lost 2 bases and the J gene lost 3 bases, with 4 bases spanning the gap. The CDR3 consists of 11 residues. CDR1 and CDR2 (germline): GTSNPN, SVGIG (reference sequence). In nucleotides, the CDR3 is TGTGCCTGGAGTCAGGAAGAGACCCAGTACTTC. Translating gives CAWSQEETQYF.

This clone appeared a few times. The rearrangement joins TRBV2 to TRBJ2-1; the D is unclear. Germline CDR1 reads SNHLY; CDR2 reads FYNNEI. Trimming removed 6 bases from V and 2 bases from J, with 11 bases in between. The CDR3 has 14 amino acids. As DNA, the CDR3 is TGTGCCAGCAGCAATGCGGAGCCCTACAATGAGCAGTTCTTC. Translating gives CASSNAEPYNEQFF.

This clone was picked up many times. In the same sample, other DNA sequences code for this CDR3. The rearrangement uses TRBV5-4 and TRBJ1-1, with D maybe TRBD1 (5 bases). V was shortened by 4 bases and J by 1 base, with 8 bases between the two germline ends. Germline lookup yields CDR1 SGHNT and CDR2 YYREEE (reference sequence). The CDR3 contains 13 residues. The CDR3 DNA is TGTGCCAGCAGCCTTGACAGGAACACTGAAGCTTTCTTT. Translating it yields CASSLDRNTEAFF.

Concerning this clone itself: Other DNA sequences of this sample code for an identical CDR3. The rearrangement joins TRBV5-6 to TRBJ1-5, with 9 bases that match TRBD1. The V and J ends lost 4 bases and 6 bases, in that order; junction bases with no gene match: 2. Germline V gives CDR1 SGHDT, CDR2 YYEEEE. This CDR3 has 13 amino acids. In nucleotides, the CDR3 is TGTGCCAGCAGCCGGGACAGGGCTCAGCCCCAGCATTTT. Translating it yields CASSRDRAQPQHF.

Regarding this clone: At the DNA level, this CDR3 is encoded by other sequences in the same sample as well. This chain connects TRBV5-1 to TRBJ1-1; unclear D gene. The CDR3 has 13 residues. Trimming stripped 0 bases from V and 1 base from J, with 4 bases between. From germline, CDR1 is SGHRS and CDR2 YFSETQ. The CDR3 protein is CASSLDANTEAFF. The CDR3, as DNA: TGCGCCAGCAGCTTGGACGCGAACACTGAAGCTTTCTTT.

This clone was picked up a small number of times. The chain recombines TRBV7-9 with TRBJ2-1; 11 nucleotides match TRBD2. V trimming: 4 bases; J trimming: 5 bases; junction bases outside the gene matches: 4. The CDR3 extends over 15 amino acids. Looked up from germline, CDR1 is SEHNR and CDR2 is FQNEAQ (reference sequence). The DNA for the CDR3 is TGTGCCAGCAGCTGGGGGACTAGCGGAAACAATGAGCAGTTCTTC. This gives the protein CASSWGTSGNNEQFF. The whole variable domain, remainder taken from reference TRBV7-9 and TRBJ2-1, is DTGVSQNPRHKITKRGQNVTFRCDPISEHNRLYWYRQTLGQGPEFLTYFQNEAQLEKSRLLSDRFSAERPKGSFSTLEIQRTEQGDSAMYLCASSWGTSGNNEQFFGPGTRLTVL.

This clone has more than one count but fewer than ten. The CDR3 sequence: CASSLTGRPNEQYF. The CDR3 coding sequence is TGTGCCAGCAGTTTGACAGGGAGACCTAACGAGCAGTACTTC. The chain is built from TRBV28 and TRBJ2-7; TRBD1 aligns across 7 bases. CDR1 is MDHEN, CDR2 SYDVKM, per germline. The junction had 7 bases not matched to a gene; V was cut back by 3 bases and J by 5 bases. The CDR3 loop spans 14 amino acids.

This clone has just a few counts. The DNA for the CDR3 is TGCAGCGTCGCCTCGGGACTAGCGTCGAATGAGCAGTTCTTC. Its protein product is CSVASGLASNEQFF. The V gene is TRBV29-1, the J gene TRBJ2-1; 10 positions match TRBD2. V lost 6 bases to trimming and J lost 7 bases; unmatched junction nucleotides: 9. This CDR3 comprises 14 residues. Per the germline V gene, CDR1 is SQVTM and CDR2 is ANQGSEA.

V and J are TRBV30 and TRBJ1-6; the D gene is possibly TRBD1 (5 bases). Germline V gene sequence: CDR1 GTSNPN, CDR2 SVGIG (reference sequence). V lost 0 bases and J lost 14, with 14 bases in between. This CDR3 has 13 amino acids. CDR3 sequence (DNA): TGTGCCTGGAGTGTCCTACAGGCTTCTTCCCTCCACTTT. This encodes CAWSVLQASSLHF.

V and J are TRBV30 and TRBJ1-2; no reliable D call. Germline loops: CDR1 GTSNPN, CDR2 SVGIG (reference sequence). V dropped 3 bases and J dropped 0 bases, with 5 bases sitting between them. This CDR3 is 12 amino acids long. CDR3 bases: TGTGCCTGGAGGAGCGCTAACTATGGCTACACCTTC. Translation: CAWRSANYGYTF. The full variable domain, with the rest looked up from reference TRBV30 and TRBJ1-2, is SQTIHQWPATLVQPVGSPLSLECTVEGTSNPNLYWYRQAAGRGLQLLFYSVGIGQISSEVPQNLSASRPQDRQFILSSKKLLLSDSGFYLCAWRSANYGYTFGSGTRLTVV.

The V and J genes are TRBV7-6 and TRBJ2-3; 9 bases match TRBD1. CDR3 length: 15 amino acids. After removal of 4 bases from V and 3 bases from J, the junction contained 5 bases not matched to a gene. The germline V gene has CDR1 SGHVS and CDR2 FNYEAQ. The CDR3 nucleotides read TGTGCCAGCAGCTCCAAGACAGGGGGGACAGATACGCAGTATTTT. This encodes CASSSKTGGTDTQYF.

This clone occurred a few times. The chain links TRBV11-3 to TRBJ2-5; D is undetermined. Per the germline V gene, CDR1 is SGHNT and CDR2 is YENEEA. The CDR3 extends over 13 amino acids. V was pared by 0 bases and J by 7 bases, with 9 bases between. CDR3 sequence: CASSLEPRGTQYF. DNA of the CDR3: TGTGCCAGCAGCTTAGAACCTCGCGGGACCCAGTACTTC.

Concerning this clone itself: A much larger clone lies a single base off, so this may be a read error. This sample includes further DNA sequences coding for the same CDR3. V is TRBV5-4 and J is TRBJ1-1; D is perhaps TRBD1 (6 bases). V was shortened by 4 bases and J by 1 base, with 8 bases between the two germline ends. This CDR3 region has 13 residues. CDR1 and CDR2 (germline): SGHNT, YYREEE (reference sequence). CDR3 in DNA: TGTGCCAGCAGCCTGGACAGGAACACTGAAGCTTTCTTT. Protein: CASSLDRNTEAFF.

This chain uses TRBV6-6 with TRBJ1-2, with unresolved D. Germline-derived CDR1 and CDR2 are MNHNY and SVGAGI (reference sequence). The CDR3 consists of 12 residues. V gave up 6 bases and J gave up 5 bases, with 10 bases separating them. The CDR3 here is CASSRRDYGYTF. Written as DNA, the CDR3 is TGTGCCAGCAGCCGGAGGGATTATGGCTACACCTTC.

This clone has just a few counts. V and J are TRBV10-1 and TRBJ1-1; no definite D call. Looked up from germline, CDR1 is WNHNN and CDR2 is SYGVQD (reference sequence). This CDR3 comprises 14 residues. V lost 6 bases to trimming and J lost 5 bases, with 16 bases between them. CDR3 coding DNA: TGCGCCAGCAGCGACGGGAAGGCGGGGACTGAAGCTTTCTTT. Translating it yields CASSDGKAGTEAFF.

A few counts support this clone. The V gene is TRBV29-1, the J gene TRBJ2-1, with 8 bases matching TRBD1. This CDR3 is built from 14 residues. V shed 6 bases, J shed 1 base, and the junction held 5 bases outside the gene matches. Germline CDR1 SQVTM, CDR2 ANQGSEA. CDR3 coding DNA: TGCAGCGTGACAGGGGATAAGTCCTACAATGAGCAGTTCTTC. Amino acid sequence: CSVTGDKSYNEQFF.

This clone came up a few times. The chain recombines TRBV5-6 with TRBJ1-2, with D hard to call. The V and J ends lost 4 bases and 5 bases respectively, with 12 bases between them. CDR1 and CDR2 (germline): SGHDT, YYEEEE. The CDR3 length is 13 residues. The CDR3 DNA follows: TGTGCCAGCAGCCCTGGTTTCCAGTATGGCTACACCTTC. Protein: CASSPGFQYGYTF.

This clone was observed a handful of times. The V call is TRBV4-3, the J call TRBJ2-3; 7 bases align to TRBD1. After removal of 4 bases from V and 3 bases from J, the junction contained 4 bases not matched to a gene. The V gene's germline CDR1 is LGHNA and CDR2 YSLEER. This CDR3 is built from 14 residues. The CDR3 spells CASSRSGQTDTQYF. CDR3 in DNA: TGCGCCAGCAGCCGGTCGGGACAGACAGATACGCAGTATTTT.